The 20 T cell receptor beta chains reported below all come from one sample, sequenced in a study of healthy donors' naive CD4 and CD8 T cells. Starting from 500 ng of total RNA, TCR libraries were made with linear amplification. TCRdb ran MiXCR on the reads and lists one entry per CDR3 protein. This table holds some 190,000 distinct CDR3 sequences, about 74% found once. Sample: naive CD4+ and CD8+ T cells sorted from blood, pooled from several donors. The receptors here all came from a pool of human donors in good health; the sample pools cells from several healthy donors.

CDR3 DNA: TGCAGTGCTAGAGGCGGGACAGGGATAATGAGCAATCAGCCCCAGCATTTT. This translates into CSARGGTGIMSNQPQHF. The chain uses TRBV20-1 and TRBJ1-5; 9 nucleotides agree with TRBD1. Germline V gene lookup returns CDR1 DFQATT and CDR2 SNEGSKA (reference sequence). V lost 1 base and J lost 1; bases outside the gene matches: 8. The length of the CDR3 is 17 residues.

V gene TRBV5-1 combines with J gene TRBJ2-7; 9 bases are shared with TRBD1. The CDR3 runs 14 residues. Germline CDR1 SGHRS, CDR2 YFSETQ. V trimming: 2 bases; J trimming: 6 bases; junction bases outside the gene matches: 6. The CDR3 sequence is CASSLWTGASEQYF. The CDR3, as DNA: TGCGCCAGCAGCTTATGGACAGGGGCGAGCGAGCAGTACTTC. Full variable domain (remainder filled in from reference TRBV5-1 and TRBJ2-7): KAGVTQTPRYLIKTRGQQVTLSCSPISGHRSVSWYQQTPGQGLQFLFEYFSETQRNKGNFPGRFSGRQFSNSRSEMNVSTLELGDSALYLCASSLWTGASEQYFGPGTRLTVT.

The chain is built from TRBV12-3 or TRBV12-4 and TRBJ2-1, with D unclear. This CDR3 region has 12 residues. V dropped 1 base and J dropped 4 bases, with 2 bases sitting between them. The CDR3 sequence is CASSLGYNEQFF. CDR3 nucleotides: TGTGCCAGCAGTTTAGGGTACAATGAGCAGTTCTTC.

The rearrangement joins TRBV15 to TRBJ2-5, with 7 bases fitting TRBD2. The CDR3 totals 14 residues. The V gene end was trimmed by 6 bases and the J gene end by 5 bases; junction bases not matched to a gene: 9. Per germline, CDR1 LNHNV and CDR2 YYDKDF (reference sequence). For the CDR3, the DNA is TGTGCCACCAGTGAAGCGGGGCTACTGGAGACCCAGTACTTC. Its protein is CATSEAGLLETQYF. The full variable domain, rest sourced from reference TRBV15 and TRBJ2-5, is DAMVIQNPRYQVTQFGKPVTLSCSQTLNHNVMYWYQQKSSQAPKLLFHYYDKDFNNEADTPDNFQSRRPNTSFCFLDIRSPGLGDTAMYLCATSEAGLLETQYFGPGTRLLVL.

This clonotype was seen more than once but under ten times. The V and J genes are TRBV18 and TRBJ1-2, with a possible D match to TRBD1 (5 bases). The germline V and J ends were trimmed by 2 bases and 7 bases, with 8 bases remaining between them. This CDR3 spans 12 amino acids. CDR1 and CDR2 (germline): KGHSH, LQKENI. Written as DNA, the CDR3 is TGTGCCAGCTCACCAGATCAGGGTGGCTACACCTTC. Its translation is CASSPDQGGYTF.

Turning to this clonotype: The CDR3 carries no conserved terminal phenylalanine or tryptophan, so it likely arises from a read error. This chain connects TRBV28 to TRBJ2-7; 10 bases map to TRBD1. The trim removed 4 bases at V and 0 bases at J, leaving 18 bases unmatched. The CDR3 is 20 residues long. The germline gives CDR1 MDHEN, CDR2 SYDVKM. DNA of the CDR3: TGTGCCAGCAGTTCCCCCAGACTTCTTCGCGGGACAGGGGCCTCCTACGAGCAGTACCTC. The encoded protein is CASSSPRLLRGTGASYEQYL.

The chain links TRBV18 to TRBJ2-7; 10 bases fit TRBD2. The CDR3 spans 14 residues. Germline trimming cut 1 base from V and 5 bases from J; bases unmatched to any gene: 2. The germline gives CDR1 KGHSH, CDR2 LQKENI. CDR3 nucleotides: TGTGCCAGCTCACCACTCCTAGCGGGAGACGAGCAGTACTTC. This translates into CASSPLLAGDEQYF.

The chain is built from TRBV27 and TRBJ2-7, with 7 bases aligning to TRBD2. Germline V gene sequence: CDR1 MNHEY, CDR2 SMNVEV (reference sequence). The CDR3 length is 15 residues. The trim removed 7 bases at V and 5 bases at J, leaving 14 bases unmatched. In DNA form, the CDR3 reads TGTGCCAGCACCACTAGGGGCGGGAGAAGGGACGAGCAGTACTTC. Translating gives CASTTRGGRRDEQYF.

This chain joins TRBV30 and TRBJ2-6; D is undetermined. V lost 1 base and J 2 bases, leaving 9 bases between the germline ends. The length of the CDR3 is 15 residues. Germline CDR1 is GTSNPN and CDR2 is SVGIG (reference sequence). CDR3 region: CAWSAYLAGANVLTF. CDR3 in DNA: TGTGCCTGGAGTGCATACTTGGCTGGGGCCAACGTCCTGACTTTC.

This chain uses TRBV15 with TRBJ2-2; D is unclear. The ends were cut back, 6 bases at V and 1 base at J, with 12 bases in the middle. Germline CDR1 is LNHNV and CDR2 is YYDKDF (reference sequence). This CDR3 comprises 15 residues. The CDR3 coding sequence is TGTGCCACCAGTCGAGGTGCCCGGAACACCGGGGAGCTGTTTTTT. Translated: CATSRGARNTGELFF.

This clonotype came up once. The chain is built from TRBV4-2 and TRBJ2-1, with D perhaps matching TRBD2 (6 bases). The CDR3 spans 16 residues. CDR1 is LGHNA and CDR2 is YNFKEQ in the germline V gene. The V end lost 0 bases, the J end lost 4 bases, and 13 bases lay between the germline ends. CDR3 amino acids: CASSQDLASEYNEQFF. DNA for the CDR3: TGTGCCAGCAGCCAAGATTTGGCTAGCGAATACAATGAGCAGTTCTTC.

This rearrangement joins TRBV12-3 or TRBV12-4 to TRBJ2-1; 8 bases fit TRBD2. Trimming took 3 bases from V and 5 from J; bases not matched to a gene: 9. The CDR3 runs 16 residues. This CDR3 is CASSFWGGRIHNEQFF. CDR3 DNA: TGTGCCAGCAGTTTCTGGGGCGGGAGGATCCACAATGAGCAGTTCTTC.

This chain links TRBV14 with TRBJ1-3; no clear D. The CDR3 has 16 residues. The germline V gene encodes CDR1 SGHDN and CDR2 FVKESK. V was trimmed by 1 base and J by 2 bases, leaving 12 bases between them. The CDR3 region has the DNA TGTGCCAGCAGCCAAGTGTCCGGAGGGCCTGGAAACACCATATATTTT. This codes for CASSQVSGGPGNTIYF.

The gene calls are TRBV18 and TRBJ1-2; D might be TRBD1 (5 bases). Trimming pared 1 base from V and 2 bases from J, leaving 11 bases between. Germline V lookup: CDR1 KGHSH, CDR2 LQKENI. The CDR3 runs to 15 residues. The CDR3 DNA reads TGTGCCAGCTCACCACTTGGAGGGGCGAACTATGGCTACACCTTC. Translated, it gives CASSPLGGANYGYTF.

This clonotype appeared a single time. The V call is TRBV7-2, the J call TRBJ2-1, with 9 bases aligning to TRBD2. CDR3 length: 19 amino acids. Per germline, CDR1 SGHTA and CDR2 FQGNSA. V was clipped by 5 bases and J by 0 bases; unmatched bases: 14. Here the CDR3 reads CASSPRWLAGTTSYNEQFF. The CDR3 coding sequence is TGTGCCAGCAGCCCCAGGTGGCTAGCGGGAACCACCTCCTACAATGAGCAGTTCTTC.

The chain employs TRBV29-1 and TRBJ2-5; TRBD2 agrees at 13 bases. The V segment lost 7 bases and the J segment 5 bases; nucleotides outside the gene matches: 10. The CDR3 sequence is 15 residues long. The germline V gene encodes CDR1 SQVTM and CDR2 ANQGSEA. This CDR3 reads CSGTGTSGDLETQYF. The CDR3 DNA sequence: TGCAGCGGTACCGGGACTAGCGGGGATTTGGAGACCCAGTACTTC.

This chain links TRBV19 with TRBJ2-2; 8 nucleotides match TRBD2. Looked up from germline, CDR1 is LNHDA and CDR2 is SQIVND (reference sequence). V gave up 5 bases and J gave up 5 bases; unmatched junction bases: 16. CDR3 length: 18 amino acids. CDR3 coding DNA: TGTGCCAGTAGTGTACTAGTCTCTGGCGGGGGGTTAACCGGGGAGCTGTTTTTT. It yields the protein CASSVLVSGGGLTGELFF.

The chain links TRBV6-5 to TRBJ2-5; 7 bases agree with TRBD2. CDR1 is MNHEY and CDR2 is SVGAGI in the germline V gene. The CDR3 is 17 residues long. J gave up 2 bases and V 5 bases, and 14 bases lay outside the gene matches. CDR3: CASSPNYTRAGQETQYF. The CDR3 coding sequence is TGTGCCAGCAGTCCCAACTACACCCGAGCGGGGCAAGAGACCCAGTACTTC.

The count of this clonotype is one. The chain couples TRBV21-1 to TRBJ1-1. TRBV21-1 is described as a pseudogene. This CDR3 has 15 residues. Here the CDR3 DNA reads TGTGCCAGCAGCAAAGGCGCTCAGCTGAACACTGAAGCTTTCTTT. This sequence encodes CASSKGAQLNTEAFF.

The V call is TRBV11-2, the J call TRBJ2-1; 11 nucleotides line up with TRBD2. The ends lost 1 base at V and 9 bases at J; junction bases unmatched: 5. CDR1 and CDR2 from the germline V gene are SGHAT and FQNNGV. There are 15 residues in the CDR3. The CDR3 loop is CASSLVAGGHTEQFF. CDR3 DNA sequence: TGTGCCAGCAGCTTAGTAGCGGGAGGGCATACTGAGCAGTTCTTC.